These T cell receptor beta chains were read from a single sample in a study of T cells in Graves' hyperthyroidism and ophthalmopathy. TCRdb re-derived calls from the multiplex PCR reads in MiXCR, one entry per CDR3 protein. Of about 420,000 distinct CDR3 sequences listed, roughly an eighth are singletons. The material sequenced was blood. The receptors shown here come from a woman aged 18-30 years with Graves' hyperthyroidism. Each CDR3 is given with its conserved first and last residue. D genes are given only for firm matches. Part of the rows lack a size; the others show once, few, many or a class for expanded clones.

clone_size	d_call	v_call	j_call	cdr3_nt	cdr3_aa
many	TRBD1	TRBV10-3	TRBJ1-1	TGTGCCATCAGTGAGGACAGGGGGGGTGCTTTCTTT	CAISEDRGGAFF
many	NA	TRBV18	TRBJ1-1	TGTGCCAGCTCATCCTCAGGGTTTGAAGCTTTCTTT	CASSSSGFEAFF
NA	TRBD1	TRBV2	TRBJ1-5	TGTGCCAGCAGCCTGGACAGGGGATTGGGCAATCAGCCCCAGCATTTT	CASSLDRGLGNQPQHF
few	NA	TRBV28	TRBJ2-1	TGTGCCAGCAGTTTGCAGGCCCCAAATGAGCAGTTCTTC	CASSLQAPNEQFF
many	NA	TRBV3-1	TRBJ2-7	TGTGCCAGCAGCCAAGATGTCACGGGAAACAGCTACGAGCAGTACTTC	CASSQDVTGNSYEQYF
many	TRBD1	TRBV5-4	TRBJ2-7	TGTGCCAGCAGCCATGACAGGGGAAGGGCCTCCTACGAGCAGTACTTC	CASSHDRGRASYEQYF
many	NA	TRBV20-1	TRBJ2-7	TGCAGTGCTGACGGGGATTCCTACGAGCAGTACTTC	CSADGDSYEQYF
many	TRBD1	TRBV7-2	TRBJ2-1	TGTGCCAGCAGCTTCCCGGGACAGGGGGTCAATGAGCAGTTCTTC	CASSFPGQGVNEQFF
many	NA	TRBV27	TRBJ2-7	TGTGCCAGCAGTTTAGTGCTGGACAGCTCCTACGAGCAGTACTTC	CASSLVLDSSYEQYF
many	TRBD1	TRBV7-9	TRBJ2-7	TGTGCCAGCAGCGCGCTCCGGGACAGGGGAGTTCACGAGCAGTACTTC	CASSALRDRGVHEQYF
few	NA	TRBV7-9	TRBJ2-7	TGTGCCAGCAGCTTAGCCTCACAGGTCAACGAGCAGTACTTC	CASSLASQVNEQYF
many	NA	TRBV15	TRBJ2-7	TGTGCCACCAGCAGTGTCAGGGGAAGTGCCTACGAGCAGTACTTC	CATSSVRGSAYEQYF
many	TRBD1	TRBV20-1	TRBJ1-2	TGCAGTGCTTATACAGGGGAAGGCTACACCTTC	CSAYTGEGYTF
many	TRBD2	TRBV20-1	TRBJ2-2	TGCAGTGCTAGAGTTAGCGGGCGGGACACCGGGGAGCTGTTTTTT	CSARVSGRDTGELFF
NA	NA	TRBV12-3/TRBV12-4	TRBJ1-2	TGTGCCAGCAGTGGATCTCAGGGGTTTCGTGGCTACACCTTC	CASSGSQGFRGYTF
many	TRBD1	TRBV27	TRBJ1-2	TGTGCCAGCACTCCGGACAGGACTAACTATGGCTACACCTTC	CASTPDRTNYGYTF
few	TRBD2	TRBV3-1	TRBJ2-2	TGTGCCAGCAGCCAAAGAGAAGACAGCGGGAGGGCGGGCACCGGGGAGCTGTTTTTT	CASSQREDSGRAGTGELFF
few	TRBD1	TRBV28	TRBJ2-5	TGTGCCAGCAGCATGCACAGGGGATGGGAAGAGACCCAGTACTTC	CASSMHRGWEETQYF
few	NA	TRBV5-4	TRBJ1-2	TGTGCCAGCAGCTCTCGGCCTGACTATGGCTACACCTTC	CASSSRPDYGYTF